This T cell receptor (beta chain) emerged from a study of T cell responses to AZD1222 COVID-19 vaccine. Study context: Pooling of second doses given at about 4 or about 12 weeks was done. Regarding the study as a whole: There were mostly white British donors and more females than males, and clonal diversity was possibly underestimated. Repertoire sampling happened only post peak T cell response. Unmutated variant regions are reportedly targeted by nearly half of spike-specific TCRs.

Some clones are missing from TCRdb's copy, which holds only in-frame ones; the method was immunoSEQ multiplex PCR. The sample holds approximately 140,000 clones; 90% are singletons and the top ten take 3.4%. This clone was seen a single time. Its antigen is as yet unknown. The CDR3 runs to 15 residues. Trimming took 3 bases from V and 4 from J, leaving 12 bases between them. Per the germline V gene, CDR1 is MNHEY and CDR2 is SVGAGI. V usage is TRBV6-5 and J usage is TRBJ2-2; either TRBD1 or TRBD2 may fit D (5 bases each). The source material was peripheral blood, sampled on day 0 of AZD1222 vaccination. The sequence was collected from an adult in good health. The CDR3 is CASSYLGVGTGELFF. The CDR3 DNA is TGTGCCAGCAGTTATTTGGGGGTAGGCACCGGGGAGCTGTTTTTT.